This TCR beta chain was profiled in a study of beta chain features in type 1 diabetes. Study-level background: The study examined around 99,000,000 sorted cells across all samples.

Each of the sorted populations had a purity greater than 95%. Looked up from germline, CDR1 is GTSNPN and CDR2 is SVGIG (reference sequence). The CDR3 contains 13 residues. V lost 7 bases and J lost 0, with 11 bases in between. What was sequenced were expressed TCRB transcripts, since all of the isolated RNA had been reverse transcribed. Sequenced naive, central memory and regulatory T cell samples produced an average of roughly 3.9 million reads. Data came from immunoSEQ multiplex PCR; TCRdb stores just in-frame clones and leaves some out. The data hold 400,000 to 600,000 clones, with about 32% observed a single time.

Sequenced material: naive CD4+ T cells from blood. The V and J genes are TRBV30 and TRBJ2-3, with a possible D match to TRBD2 (5 bases). The receptor's source is a young man in good health. CDR3 bases: TGTGCCTCGGGGATATTTAGCACAGATACGCAGTATTTT. It encodes CASGIFSTDTQYF.